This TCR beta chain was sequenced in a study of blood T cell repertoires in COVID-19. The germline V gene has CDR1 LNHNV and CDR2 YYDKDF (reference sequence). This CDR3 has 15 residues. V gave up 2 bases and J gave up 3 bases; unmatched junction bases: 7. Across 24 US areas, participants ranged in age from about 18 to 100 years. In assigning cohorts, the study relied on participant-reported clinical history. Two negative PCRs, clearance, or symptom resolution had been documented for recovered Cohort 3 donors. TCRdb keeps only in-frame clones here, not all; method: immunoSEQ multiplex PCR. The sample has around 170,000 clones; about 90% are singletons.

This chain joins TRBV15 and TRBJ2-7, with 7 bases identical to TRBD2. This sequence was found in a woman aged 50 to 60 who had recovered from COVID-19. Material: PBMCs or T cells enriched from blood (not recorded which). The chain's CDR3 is CATSRKSGVRYEQYF. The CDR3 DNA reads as TGTGCCACCAGCAGAAAAAGCGGGGTTCGCTACGAGCAGTACTTC.